This paragraph covers one T cell receptor (beta chain) sequence. No cognate antigen has been identified for it. No qualities accompany the bases; no much larger clone lies one base away. The data originate from a study of blood T cell repertoires in COVID-19 (dated by TCRdb to the early 2020s). As for the study more broadly: The collaborator samples originated in the United States, Italy and Spain and spanned the acute and convalescent phases of COVID-19. The material from the prospective study consisted of cDNA or gDNA derived from T cells, B-cell-depleted T cells, or PBMCs. Where available, HLA class I and class II types were obtained from metadata supplied by the sample provider rather than from assay-based typing. Samples were obtained from the ongoing ImmuneRACE study (first 160 participants) and from some 1,200 subjects provided by 6 global collaborators. The repertoires were released in a freely available public database intended as a resource for research on the immune response to SARS-CoV-2. Sample metadata almost always included a de-identified subject ID, COVID-19 status, age in years and sex. Deeply sampled blood TCRbeta repertoires from subjects exposed to, actively infected with, or recovered from COVID-19 were included in the dataset.

Whole blood was collected in K2EDTA tubes by collaborating institutions according to the institutions' own protocols. For TCRbeta analysis, collaborators shipped samples in one of three forms: frozen whole blood, isolated PBMCs, or DNA extracted from either of those sample types. TCRbeta CDR3 regions were amplified from genomic DNA using the immunoSEQ Assay, a bias-controlled multiplex PCR. In the authors' own workflow: Nucleated cell counts per sample were estimated from amplification of reference gene primers within the assay. Sequence reads were collapsed and filtered to measure the absolute abundance of every unique TCRbeta CDR3 rearrangement. For each sample, productive Simpson clonality was calculated by taking the square root of Simpson's diversity index across productive rearrangements. TCRdb took over this immuneACCESS table, retaining in-frame rearrangements with V and J assigned. Such tables are incomplete; in checked studies, under half of the missing clones stem from an unresolved V gene, and the remainder is unexplained. The V and J calls and clone size are taken from that table; D and trimming were inferred from the DNA. This sample is represented by 100,000 to 150,000 clones; about 81% of them were singletons. The ten largest make up roughly 4% of the sample.

CDR1 and CDR2 were assigned from the germline V gene as SGHDN and FVKESK. The CDR3 measures 14 amino acids from cysteine to phenylalanine. The only DNA kept is the CDR3, 42 bases in frame from the first base. Trimming removed 1 base from V and 0 bases from J; the gene matches leave 0 bases unexplained. The full study reports these points: How much clinical and demographic metadata was included differed by source and by participant, and the metadata was provided uncurated.

The sequence was collected from a woman in her 50s with acute or convalescent COVID-19. The sample comprised peripheral blood. The sequence joins TRBV14 to TRBJ2-7; 7 central bases correspond to TRBD2. The DNA sequence is as follows: TGTGCCAGCAGCCAAGGGGGGGGCTCCTACGAGCAGTACTTC. This is translated as CASSQGGGSYEQYF. Where the CDR3 stops, the reference TRBV14 and TRBJ2-7 genes take over; the full variable domain is EAGVTQFPSHSVIEKGQTVTLRCDPISGHDNLYWYRRVMGKEIKFLLHFVKESKQDESGMPNNRFLAERTGGTYSTLKVQPAELEDSGVYFCASSQGGGSYEQYFGPGTRLTVT.